The T cell receptor (beta chain) under discussion was sequenced for a study of blood T cells in healthy people across ages. CDR3 length equals 15 residues. The V gene lost 5 bases and the J gene lost 0 bases, with 12 bases spanning the gap. This clonotype was counted a few times. No antigen is known for it. Study observations and caveats: In older individuals, TCR beta diversity per million T cells was lower, falling roughly linearly with age.

The second PCR ran about 6 to 11 cycles with a sample-barcoded 5' primer and J-beta primers. Sequencing yielded, for each sample, at least 3 million paired-end reads carrying CDR3. Each CDR3 protein is one row after TCRdb ran MiXCR on the 5' RACE reads. The sample carries more than 550,000 distinct CDR3 sequences, 22% recorded once. The chain has TRBV12-3 or TRBV12-4 and TRBJ2-3; the D call may be TRBD1 or TRBD2 (5 bases each). The clonotype comes from a man aged 65 to 79 in good health. Sequencing was done on a sample of blood. The CDR3 DNA reads as TGTGCCAGCAGTCGGGACGGAACTAGCACAGATACGCAGTATTTT. This codes for CASSRDGTSTDTQYF.